The 13 T cell receptor beta chains below all came from one sample that was sequenced in a study of blood T cell repertoires in COVID-19. TCRdb's copy holds only in-frame clones and misses some; the assay was immunoSEQ multiplex PCR. The sample lists 50,000 to 75,000 clones; around 82% were seen once. The specimen was peripheral blood. The origin of the receptors is a man between 60 and 75 years old with acute or convalescent COVID-19.

The V and J genes are TRBV2 and TRBJ2-7; 9 bases fit TRBD1. V dropped 4 bases and J dropped 2; count of bases not matched to a gene: 6. The CDR3 covers 15 residues. Germline values: CDR1 SNHLY, CDR2 FYNNEI. CDR3 DNA: TGTGCCAGCAGTGGATGGGACAGGGTCGCCTACGAGCAGTACTTC. Protein: CASSGWDRVAYEQYF.

The chain recombines TRBV27 with TRBJ1-5, with 7 bases identical to TRBD1. Germline V gives CDR1 MNHEY, CDR2 SMNVEV (reference sequence). The CDR3 spans 13 residues. With 5 bases clipped from V and 10 bases from J, the junction kept 8 bases outside the gene matches. The DNA of the CDR3 is TGTGCCAGCAGTCCCAGGGGGTTTAGTCCCCAGCATTTT. Amino acids: CASSPRGFSPQHF.

The rearrangement joins TRBV7-8 to TRBJ2-7; D ambiguous. CDR3 length: 12 residues. Germline lookup yields CDR1 SGHVS and CDR2 FQNEAQ. Trimming left V 1 base short and J 7 bases short, with 8 bases between. CDR3 in amino acids: CASSLVLREQYF. The CDR3 DNA follows: TGTGCCAGCAGCTTAGTGTTGAGGGAGCAGTACTTC.

This chain joins TRBV12-2 and TRBJ2-2; TRBD2 is taken as the D call from the table, unchecked against the DNA. TRBV12-2 is a pseudogene segment. CDR3 length equals 16 residues. CDR3 sequence reads: CASRPVERGGAGELFF. Here the CDR3 DNA reads TGTGCAAGTCGCCCGGTCGAGCGGGGGGGCGCCGGGGAGCTGTTTTTT.

The chain combines TRBV5-4 with TRBJ2-7; maybe TRBD1 (6 bases). The germline gives CDR1 SGHNT, CDR2 YYREEE (reference sequence). The CDR3 is 14 residues long. V was shortened by 3 bases and J by 3 bases, with 13 bases between the two germline ends. The CDR3 is CASSSQGRSYEQYF. The CDR3 coding sequence is TGTGCCAGCAGCTCTCAGGGGCGAAGCTACGAGCAGTACTTC.

This clone was recorded a few times. This sequence joins TRBV19 and TRBJ1-5; the D gene is possibly TRBD1 (6 bases). From germline, CDR1 is LNHDA and CDR2 SQIVND (reference sequence). Between the trimmed V and J ends, which lost 4 bases and 4 bases, there was a span of 11 bases. The CDR3 is 14 amino acids. The CDR3 bases are TGTGCCAGTAGTACTAGGACAGCTAATCAGCCCCAGCATTTT. Amino acid sequence: CASSTRTANQPQHF.

This clone has more than one count but fewer than ten. The chain couples TRBV30 to TRBJ2-5; tentative D call: TRBD1 (6 bases). Germline lookup yields CDR1 GTSNPN and CDR2 SVGIG (reference sequence). The CDR3 covers 16 residues. Trimming stripped 0 bases from V and 2 bases from J, with 16 bases between. Here the CDR3 DNA reads TGTGCCTGGAGTGTACGGGGCAGGGGAAGACAAGAGACCCAGTACTTC. Translating it yields CAWSVRGRGRQETQYF.

The rearrangement links TRBV5-8 to TRBJ1-5; no clear D gene. Germline V gene data show CDR1 as SGHTS and CDR2 as YDEGEE. The ends were cut back, 0 bases at V and 1 base at J, with 11 bases in the middle. This CDR3 region has 16 residues. The chain's CDR3 is CASSLGPGRSNQPQHF. CDR3 sequence (DNA): TGTGCCAGCAGCTTGGGGCCGGGAAGGAGCAATCAGCCCCAGCATTTT.

The chain recombines TRBV28 with TRBJ1-5, with a weak D call TRBD1 (5 bases). The CDR3 loop spans 14 amino acids. Germline V gene lookup returns CDR1 MDHEN and CDR2 SYDVKM. Deletions cut 3 bases from V and 7 bases from J, with 13 bases between. The DNA of the CDR3 is TGTGCCAGCAGTTTCCCCATTGGGGGGCAGCCCCAGCATTTT. Translated, it gives CASSFPIGGQPQHF.

The chain joins TRBV5-1 to TRBJ2-2, with D perhaps TRBD2 (6 bases). V shed 3 bases and J shed 7 bases, with 13 bases lying between them. In germline, CDR1 is SGHRS, CDR2 YFSETQ. The CDR3 has 14 amino acids. In DNA form, the CDR3 reads TGCGCCAGCAGCTGGACGGCGGGGAACGGGGAGCTGTTTTTT. This gives the protein CASSWTAGNGELFF.

This sequence joins TRBV5-1 and TRBJ1-5; D is uncertain. There are 15 residues in the CDR3. CDR1 and CDR2 from the germline V gene are SGHRS and YFSETQ. Trimming took 4 bases from V and 1 from J, leaving 12 bases between them. The CDR3 sequence: CASSRTPGSNQPQHF. The DNA for the CDR3 is TGCGCCAGCAGCCGTACACCGGGGAGCAATCAGCCCCAGCATTTT. The full variable domain, in which reference TRBV5-1 and TRBJ1-5 provide the parts outside the CDR3, is KAGVTQTPRYLIKTRGQQVTLSCSPISGHRSVSWYQQTPGQGLQFLFEYFSETQRNKGNFPGRFSGRQFSNSRSEMNVSTLELGDSALYLCASSRTPGSNQPQHFGDGTRLSIL.

This clone rates as medium-sized. The chain is built from TRBV28 and TRBJ1-1, with D possibly matching TRBD1 (5 bases). The CDR3 sequence is 14 residues long. The germline CDR1 and CDR2 sequences are MDHEN and SYDVKM. V lost 4 bases, J lost 0 bases, and 9 bases lay in between. DNA of the CDR3: TGTGCCAGCAGTTCAGGGTACATGAACACTGAAGCTTTCTTT. Translation: CASSSGYMNTEAFF.

The rearrangement links TRBV7-3 to TRBJ2-3, with TRBD2 identical over 8 bases. CDR1 is SGHTA, CDR2 FQGTGA, per germline. The CDR3 contains 16 residues. The junction had 11 bases not matched to a gene; V was cut back by 5 bases and J by 4 bases. CDR3 in DNA: TGTGCCAGCAGCCTGGGAGCGGGGGTTTCCTCAGATACGCAGTATTTT. Its translation: CASSLGAGVSSDTQYF.